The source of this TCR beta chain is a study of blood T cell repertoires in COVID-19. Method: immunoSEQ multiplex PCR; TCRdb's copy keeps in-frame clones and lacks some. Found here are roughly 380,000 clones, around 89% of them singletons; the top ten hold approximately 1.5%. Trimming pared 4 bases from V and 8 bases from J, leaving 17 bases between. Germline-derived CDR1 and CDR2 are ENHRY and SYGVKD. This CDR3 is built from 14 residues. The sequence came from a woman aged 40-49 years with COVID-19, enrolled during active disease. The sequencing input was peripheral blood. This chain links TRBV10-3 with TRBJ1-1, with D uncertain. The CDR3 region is CAISARRGVEEAFF. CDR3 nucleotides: TGTGCCATCAGTGCCAGACGCGGGGTGGAGGAAGCTTTCTTT.